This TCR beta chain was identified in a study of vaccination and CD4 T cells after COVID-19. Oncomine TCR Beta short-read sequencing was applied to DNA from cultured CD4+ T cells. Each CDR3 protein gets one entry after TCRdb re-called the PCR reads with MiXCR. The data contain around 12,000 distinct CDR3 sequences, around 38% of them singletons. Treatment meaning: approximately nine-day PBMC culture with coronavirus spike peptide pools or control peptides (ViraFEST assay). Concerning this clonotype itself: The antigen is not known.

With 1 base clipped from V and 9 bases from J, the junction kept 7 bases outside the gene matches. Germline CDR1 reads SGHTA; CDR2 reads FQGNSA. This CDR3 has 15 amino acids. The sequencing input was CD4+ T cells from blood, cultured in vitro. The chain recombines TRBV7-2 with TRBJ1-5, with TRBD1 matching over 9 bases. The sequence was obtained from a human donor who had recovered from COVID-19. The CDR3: CASSLVGQGGGPQHF. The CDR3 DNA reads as TGTGCCAGCAGCTTAGTGGGACAGGGAGGCGGGCCCCAGCATTTT.